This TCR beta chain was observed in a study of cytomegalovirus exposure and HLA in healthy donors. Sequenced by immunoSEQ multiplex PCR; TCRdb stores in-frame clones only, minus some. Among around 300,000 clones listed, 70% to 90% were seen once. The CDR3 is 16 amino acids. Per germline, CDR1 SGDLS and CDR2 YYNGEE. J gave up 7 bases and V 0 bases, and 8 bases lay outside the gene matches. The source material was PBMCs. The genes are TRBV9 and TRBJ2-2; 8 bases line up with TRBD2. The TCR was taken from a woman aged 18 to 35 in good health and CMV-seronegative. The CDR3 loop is CASSVVPGGSGGELFF. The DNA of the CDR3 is TGTGCCAGCAGCGTAGTACCGGGAGGGTCGGGCGGGGAGCTGTTTTTT.